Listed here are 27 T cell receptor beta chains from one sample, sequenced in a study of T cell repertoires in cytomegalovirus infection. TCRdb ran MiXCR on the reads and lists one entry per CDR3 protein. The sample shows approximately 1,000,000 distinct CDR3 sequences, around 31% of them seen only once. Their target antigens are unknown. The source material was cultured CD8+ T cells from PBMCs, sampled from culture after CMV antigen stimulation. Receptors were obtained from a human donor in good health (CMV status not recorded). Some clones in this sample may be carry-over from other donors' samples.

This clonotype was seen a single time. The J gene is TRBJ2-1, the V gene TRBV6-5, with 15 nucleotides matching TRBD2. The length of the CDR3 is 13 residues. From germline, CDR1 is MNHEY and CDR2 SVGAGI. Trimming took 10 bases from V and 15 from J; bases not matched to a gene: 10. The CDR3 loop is CATSGLAGGQMFF. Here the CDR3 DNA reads TGTGCCACCTCGGGACTAGCGGGGGGCCAGATGTTCTTC.

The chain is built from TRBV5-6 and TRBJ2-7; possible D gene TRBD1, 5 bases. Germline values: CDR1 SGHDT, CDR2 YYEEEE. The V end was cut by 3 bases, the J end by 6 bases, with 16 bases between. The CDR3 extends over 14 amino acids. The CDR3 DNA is TGTGCCAGCAGCTGGATGCGGCAGGGTGGCGAGCAGTACGTC. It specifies CASSWMRQGGEQYV.

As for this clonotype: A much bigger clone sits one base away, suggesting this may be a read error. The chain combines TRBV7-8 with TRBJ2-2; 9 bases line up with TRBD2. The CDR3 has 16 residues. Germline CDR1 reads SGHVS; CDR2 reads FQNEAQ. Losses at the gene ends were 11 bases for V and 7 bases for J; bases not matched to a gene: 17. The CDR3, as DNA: TGTGCCTCCCGGTGGGGTGCGGGGGGGCACAGCGGGGAGCTGTTTTTT. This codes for CASRWGAGGHSGELFF.

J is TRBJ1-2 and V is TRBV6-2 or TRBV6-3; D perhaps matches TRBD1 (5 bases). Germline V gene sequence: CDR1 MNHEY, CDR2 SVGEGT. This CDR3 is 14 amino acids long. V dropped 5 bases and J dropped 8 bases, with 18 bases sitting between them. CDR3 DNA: TGTGCCAGCAGTGCAAACGGCATATGGGGCGGCTACACCTTC. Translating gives CASSANGIWGGYTF.

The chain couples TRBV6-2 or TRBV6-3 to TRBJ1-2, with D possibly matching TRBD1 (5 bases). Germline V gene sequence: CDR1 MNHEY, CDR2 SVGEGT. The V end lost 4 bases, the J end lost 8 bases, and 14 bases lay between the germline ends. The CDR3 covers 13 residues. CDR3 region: CASSSGALWGYTF. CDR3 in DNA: TGTGCCAGCAGTTCCGGGGCTTTATGGGGCTACACCTTC.

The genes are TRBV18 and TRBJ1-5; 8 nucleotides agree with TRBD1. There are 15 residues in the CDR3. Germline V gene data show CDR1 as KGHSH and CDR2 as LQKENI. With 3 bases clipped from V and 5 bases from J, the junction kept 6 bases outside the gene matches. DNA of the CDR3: TGTGCCAGCTCACCCTGGACAGGGAAGGATCAGCCCCAGCATTTT. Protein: CASSPWTGKDQPQHF. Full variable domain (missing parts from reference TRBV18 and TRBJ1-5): NAGVMQNPRHLVRRRGQEARLRCSPMKGHSHVYWYRQLPEEGLKFMVYLQKENIIDESGMPKERFSAEFPKEGPSILRIQQVVRGDSAAYFCASSPWTGKDQPQHFGDGTRLSIL.

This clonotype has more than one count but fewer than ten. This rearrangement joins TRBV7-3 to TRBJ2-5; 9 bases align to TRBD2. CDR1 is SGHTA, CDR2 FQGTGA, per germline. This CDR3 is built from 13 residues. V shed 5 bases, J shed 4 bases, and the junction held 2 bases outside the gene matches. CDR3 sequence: CASSRGGGETQYF. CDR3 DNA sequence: TGTGCCAGCAGCCGCGGGGGGGGAGAGACCCAGTACTTC. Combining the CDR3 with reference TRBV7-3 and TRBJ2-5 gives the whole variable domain GAGVSQTPSNKVTEKGKYVELRCDPISGHTALYWYRQSLGQGPEFLIYFQGTGAADDSGLPNDRFFAVRPEGSVSTLKIQRTERGDSAVYLCASSRGGGETQYFGPGTRLLVL.

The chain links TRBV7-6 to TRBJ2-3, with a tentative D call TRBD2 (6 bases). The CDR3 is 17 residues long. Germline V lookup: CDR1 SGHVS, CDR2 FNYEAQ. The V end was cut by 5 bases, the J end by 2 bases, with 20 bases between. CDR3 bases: TGTGCCAGCAGCCTCCTCCTTAGCGGATCCAACACAGATACGCAGTATTTT. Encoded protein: CASSLLLSGSNTDTQYF.

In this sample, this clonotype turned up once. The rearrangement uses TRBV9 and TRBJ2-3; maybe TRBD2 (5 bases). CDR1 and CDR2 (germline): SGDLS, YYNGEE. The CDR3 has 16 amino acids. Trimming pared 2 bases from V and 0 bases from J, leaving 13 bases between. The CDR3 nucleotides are TGTGCCAGCAGCGTCCGGAAAGCGGCTAGCACAGATACGCAGTATTTT. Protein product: CASSVRKAASTDTQYF.

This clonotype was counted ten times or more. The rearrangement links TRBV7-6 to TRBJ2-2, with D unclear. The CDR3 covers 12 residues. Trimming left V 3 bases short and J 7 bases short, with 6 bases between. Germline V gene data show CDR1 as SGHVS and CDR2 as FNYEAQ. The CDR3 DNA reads TGTGCCAGCAGCTTTCAGATCGGGGAGCTGTTTTTT. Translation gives CASSFQIGELFF.

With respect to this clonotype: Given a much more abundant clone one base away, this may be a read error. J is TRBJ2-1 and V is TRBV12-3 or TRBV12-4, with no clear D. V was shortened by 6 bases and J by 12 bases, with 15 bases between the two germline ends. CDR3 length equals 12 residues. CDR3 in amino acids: CASSSVVAGQFF. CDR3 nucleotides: TGTGCCAGCAGCTCCGTGGTTGCTGGGCAGTTCTTC.

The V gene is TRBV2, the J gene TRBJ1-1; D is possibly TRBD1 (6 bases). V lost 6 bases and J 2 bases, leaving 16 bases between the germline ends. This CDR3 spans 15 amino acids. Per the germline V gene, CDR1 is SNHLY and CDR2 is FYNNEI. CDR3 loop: CASREDRAGNTEAFF. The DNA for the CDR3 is TGTGCCAGCAGAGAGGACAGAGCGGGTAACACTGAAGCTTTCTTT.

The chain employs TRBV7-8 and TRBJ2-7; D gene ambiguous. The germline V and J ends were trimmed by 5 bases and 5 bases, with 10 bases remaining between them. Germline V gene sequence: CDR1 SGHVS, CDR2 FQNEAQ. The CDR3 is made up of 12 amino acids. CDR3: CASSPGPHEQYV. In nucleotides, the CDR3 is TGTGCCAGCAGCCCGGGTCCCCACGAGCAGTACGTC.

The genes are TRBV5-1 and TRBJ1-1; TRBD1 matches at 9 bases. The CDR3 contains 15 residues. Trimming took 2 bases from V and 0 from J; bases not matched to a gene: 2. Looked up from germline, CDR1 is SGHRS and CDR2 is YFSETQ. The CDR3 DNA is TGCGCCAGCAGCTTCCGACAGGGGGTGAACACTGAAGCTTTCTTT. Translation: CASSFRQGVNTEAFF.

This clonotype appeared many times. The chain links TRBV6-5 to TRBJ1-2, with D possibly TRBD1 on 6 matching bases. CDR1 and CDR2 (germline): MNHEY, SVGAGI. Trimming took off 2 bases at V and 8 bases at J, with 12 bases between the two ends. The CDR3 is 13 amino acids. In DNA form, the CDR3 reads TGTGCCAGCAGTTACAGGGGGTTGGGAGGCTACACCTTC. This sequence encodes CASSYRGLGGYTF.

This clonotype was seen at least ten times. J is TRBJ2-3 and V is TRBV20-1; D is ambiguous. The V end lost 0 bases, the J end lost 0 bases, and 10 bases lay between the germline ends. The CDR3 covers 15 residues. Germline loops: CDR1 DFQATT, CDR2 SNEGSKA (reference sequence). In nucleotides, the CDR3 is TGCAGTGCTAGAGATCCCGCTTCTAGCACAGATACGCAGTATTTT. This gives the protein CSARDPASSTDTQYF.

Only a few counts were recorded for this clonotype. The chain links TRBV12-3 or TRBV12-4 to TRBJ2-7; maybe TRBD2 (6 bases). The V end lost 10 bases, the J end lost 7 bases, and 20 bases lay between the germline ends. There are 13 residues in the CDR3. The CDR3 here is CAIKEGLIGEQYF. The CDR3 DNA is TGTGCCATAAAGGAAGGACTAATCGGGGAGCAGTACTTC.

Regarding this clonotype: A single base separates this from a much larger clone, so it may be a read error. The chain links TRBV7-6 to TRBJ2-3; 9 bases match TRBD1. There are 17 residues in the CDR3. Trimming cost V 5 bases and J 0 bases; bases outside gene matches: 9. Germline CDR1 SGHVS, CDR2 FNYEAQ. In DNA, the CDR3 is TGTGCCAGCAGCGGATCCGGGACAGGGCGTAGCACAGATACGCAGTATTTT. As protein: CASSGSGTGRSTDTQYF.

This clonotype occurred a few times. The CDR3 sequence is CAISERVSEKLFF. CDR3 sequence (DNA): TGTGCCATCAGTGAGAGAGTTAGTGAAAAACTGTTTTTT. V usage is TRBV10-3 and J usage is TRBJ1-4; D not resolved. V was clipped by 2 bases and J by 7 bases, with 8 bases between them. This CDR3 comprises 13 residues. Per germline, CDR1 ENHRY and CDR2 SYGVKD.

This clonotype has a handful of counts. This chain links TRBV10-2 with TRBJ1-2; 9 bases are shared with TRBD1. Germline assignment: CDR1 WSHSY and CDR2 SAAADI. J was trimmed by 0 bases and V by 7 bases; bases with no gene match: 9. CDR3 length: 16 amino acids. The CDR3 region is CASTFVTGGPNYGYTF. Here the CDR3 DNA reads TGCGCCAGCACCTTTGTTACAGGGGGCCCTAACTATGGCTACACCTTC.

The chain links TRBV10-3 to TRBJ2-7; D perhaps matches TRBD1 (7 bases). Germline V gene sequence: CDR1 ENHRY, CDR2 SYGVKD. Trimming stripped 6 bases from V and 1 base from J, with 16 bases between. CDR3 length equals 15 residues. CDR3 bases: TGTGCCATCAGCAACCCGACAGGGACTTCCTACGAGCAGTACTTC. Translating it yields CAISNPTGTSYEQYF.

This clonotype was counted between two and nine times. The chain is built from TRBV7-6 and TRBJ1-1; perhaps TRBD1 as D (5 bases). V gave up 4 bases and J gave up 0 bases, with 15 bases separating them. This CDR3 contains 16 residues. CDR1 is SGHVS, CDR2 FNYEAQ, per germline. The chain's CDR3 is CASSSRGGRMNTEAFF. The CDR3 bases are TGTGCCAGCAGCTCTAGGGGTGGGCGGATGAACACTGAAGCTTTCTTT.

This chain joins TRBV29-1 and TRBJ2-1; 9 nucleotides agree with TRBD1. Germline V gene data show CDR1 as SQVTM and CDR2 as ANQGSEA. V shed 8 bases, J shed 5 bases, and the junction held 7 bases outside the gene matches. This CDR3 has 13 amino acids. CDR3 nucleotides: TGCAGCATCCGGGACAGGGACCACAATGAGCAGTTCTTC. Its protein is CSIRDRDHNEQFF.

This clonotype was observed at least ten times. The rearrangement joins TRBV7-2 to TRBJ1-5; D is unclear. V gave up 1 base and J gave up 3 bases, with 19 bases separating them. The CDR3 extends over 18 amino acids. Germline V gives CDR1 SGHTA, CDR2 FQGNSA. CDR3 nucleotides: TGTGCCAGCAGCTTAGGCAAGTTCCGCGGGCAGAACAATCAGCCCCAGCATTTT. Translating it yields CASSLGKFRGQNNQPQHF. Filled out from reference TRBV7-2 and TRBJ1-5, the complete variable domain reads GAGVSQSPSNKVTEKGKDVELRCDPISGHTALYWYRQSLGQGLEFLIYFQGNSAPDKSGLPSDRFSAERTGGSVSTLTIQRTQQEDSAVYLCASSLGKFRGQNNQPQHFGDGTRLSIL.

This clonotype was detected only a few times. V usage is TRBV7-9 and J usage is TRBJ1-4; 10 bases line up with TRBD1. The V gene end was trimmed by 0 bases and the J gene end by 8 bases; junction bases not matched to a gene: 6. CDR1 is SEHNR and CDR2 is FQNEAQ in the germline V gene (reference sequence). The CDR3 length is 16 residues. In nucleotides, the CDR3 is TGTGCCAGCAGCTTAGCGCGAGGGACAGGGGCGGAAAAACTGTTTTTT. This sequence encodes CASSLARGTGAEKLFF.

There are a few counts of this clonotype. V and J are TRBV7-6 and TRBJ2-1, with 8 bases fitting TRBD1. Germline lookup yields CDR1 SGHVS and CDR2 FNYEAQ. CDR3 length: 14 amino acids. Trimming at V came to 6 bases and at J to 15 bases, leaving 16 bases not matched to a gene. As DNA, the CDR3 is TGTGCCAGCAGGCGGGACAGGAGTATAGCCCCACCGTTCTTC. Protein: CASRRDRSIAPPFF.

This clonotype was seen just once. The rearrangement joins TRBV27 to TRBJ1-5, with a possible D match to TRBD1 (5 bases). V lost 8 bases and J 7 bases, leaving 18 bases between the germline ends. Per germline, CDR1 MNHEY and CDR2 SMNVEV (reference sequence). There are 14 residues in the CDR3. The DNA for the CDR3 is TGTGCCAGCTGTTACGGGGGAACTTGGCAGCCCCAGCATTTT. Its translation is CASCYGGTWQPQHF.